This T cell receptor beta chain stems from a study of T cell responses to AZD1222 COVID-19 vaccine. Whole-study findings and limits: Only 6 or 7 people who got AZD1222 tested seropositive at baseline. Repertoire sampling was restricted to post-peak T cell response timepoints.

Second doses were pooled across both intervals (about 4 or about 12 weeks). The method was immunoSEQ multiplex PCR; TCRdb's version includes in-frame clones alone and lacks a portion of them. Among 250,000 to 300,000 clones listed, around 93% were seen once. As for this clone: The antigen remains undetermined.

V shed 6 bases and J shed 6 bases, with 11 bases lying between them. Germline V gene lookup returns CDR1 DFQATT and CDR2 SNEGSKA (reference sequence). The CDR3 length is 11 residues. This clonotype was obtained from an adult who received the AZD1222 COVID-19 vaccine. The rearrangement joins TRBV20-1 to TRBJ1-1; D gene uncertain. Specimen: peripheral blood, collected 28 days after the second AZD1222 dose. The CDR3 coding sequence is TGCAGTGCCCGAGTTTACGCTGAAGCTTTCTTT. It codes for CSARVYAEAFF.